This TCR beta chain was retrieved from a study of blood T cells in healthy people across ages. Germline CDR1 reads SGHRS; CDR2 reads YFSETQ. Trimming took off 0 bases at V and 0 bases at J, with 10 bases between the two ends. The CDR3 contains 15 residues. A J-beta primer mix and a sample-barcoded 5' primer were used in a second PCR of roughly 6 to 11 cycles. TCRdb reprocessed the 5' RACE reads with MiXCR, giving one entry per CDR3 protein. Of 750,000 to 950,000 distinct CDR3 sequences listed, about 55% are singletons. The TCR originated in an elderly man in good health. V gene TRBV5-1 combines with J gene TRBJ2-7; D might be TRBD2 (6 bases). The source material was blood. The CDR3 reads CASSLVAASSYEQYF. The CDR3 DNA is TGCGCCAGCAGCTTGGTAGCGGCGAGCTCCTACGAGCAGTACTTC.